This paragraph reports one T cell receptor (beta chain). These data come from a study of blood T cell repertoires in COVID-19. Study information: PBMCs, B-cell-depleted T cells, or T cells provided the cDNA or gDNA that made up the material.

V gave up 1 base and J gave up 1 base; unmatched junction bases: 3. Germline assignment: CDR1 SGHTA and CDR2 FQGTGA. The CDR3 is 15 residues long. Using immunoSEQ multiplex PCR, the repertoire was profiled, and TCRdb retains in-frame clones only, with some absent. In the table there are around 150,000 clones, over 65% of which are singletons. The chain recombines TRBV7-3 with TRBJ1-1; TRBD1 matches 7 bases. This receptor was obtained from a man aged 55 to 70 with acute or convalescent COVID-19. Sequenced sample: peripheral blood. CDR3 nucleotides: TGTGCCAGCAGCTTAAACGCAGGGGGGAACACTGAAGCTTTCTTT. It is translated as CASSLNAGGNTEAFF.